These 5 T cell receptor beta chains were sequenced from one sample in a study of T cells in tuberculosis. Clones were read by immunoSEQ multiplex PCR, and TCRdb kept only the in-frame ones, dropping some. Of about 59,000 clones detected, 81% appear once; the ten largest clones hold roughly 13%. Cells were sorted from thawed PBMC rested overnight and stained with GMM-loaded CD1B tetramer, viability dye and anti-CD3. C32 glucose monomycolate from Rhodococcus equi was loaded onto the CD1B tetramers. The source material was CD1b-GMM tetramer-negative cells sorted from PBMCs. These receptors came from an adult woman with latent tuberculosis.

The genes are TRBV28 and TRBJ1-4, with a weak D call TRBD1 (6 bases). The CDR3 has 16 residues. Germline V gene data show CDR1 as MDHEN and CDR2 as SYDVKM. V was trimmed by 6 bases and J by 5 bases, leaving 19 bases between them. The CDR3 sequence is CASSRQIQGENEKLFF. CDR3 nucleotides: TGTGCCAGCAGCCGCCAGATACAGGGTGAAAATGAAAAACTGTTTTTT.

This clone was detected once. The chain links TRBV9 to TRBJ1-1; 8 bases match TRBD1. The CDR3 totals 16 residues. Germline CDR1 SGDLS, CDR2 YYNGEE. The V and J ends lost 0 bases and 2 bases, in that order; junction bases with no gene match: 6. The CDR3: CASSVDQGAGNTEAFF. The DNA of the CDR3 is TGTGCCAGCAGCGTAGATCAGGGGGCGGGTAACACTGAAGCTTTCTTT.

The J gene is TRBJ1-2, the V gene TRBV5-8, with no clear D. V gave up 4 bases and J gave up 4 bases, with 11 bases separating them. The CDR3 totals 13 residues. The germline V gene encodes CDR1 SGHTS and CDR2 YDEGEE. The DNA for the CDR3 is TGTGCCAGCAGCCGGGAGCAGAGCTATGGCTACACCTTC. Its translation: CASSREQSYGYTF.

The chain is built from TRBV4-2 and TRBJ1-5; D is unresolved. In germline, CDR1 is LGHNA, CDR2 YNFKEQ. Trimming pared 0 bases from V and 6 bases from J, leaving 12 bases between. The CDR3 runs to 15 residues. The CDR3 DNA reads as TGTGCCAGCAGCCAAGATGGAGGTTTCAGTCAGCCCCAGCATTTT. It codes for CASSQDGGFSQPQHF.

In its sample, this clone was seen a few times. CDR3 nucleotides: TGTGCCAGCAACGGTGCGATCACAGATACGCAGTATTTT. Translating gives CASNGAITDTQYF. This chain uses TRBV6-1 with TRBJ2-3, with D uncertain. Trimming took off 7 bases at V and 2 bases at J, with 10 bases between the two ends. Germline V lookup: CDR1 MNHNS, CDR2 SASEGT. The CDR3 has 13 residues.